The clone carrying this T cell receptor beta chain has just one count. Its specificity is unknown. This specimen belongs to a study of untreated major depressive disorder. Study-wide results and limits: In every subject, the five largest TRBV05-01 clones were private.

Assay used: immunoSEQ multiplex PCR; TCRdb lists only in-frame clones, some missing. The sample consists of about 20,000 clones, around 87% of them appearing once. Controls scored 5 or less on a depressive symptom inventory and never had mood disorders. Excluded: major illness, comorbidity, regular medication, drug use, over 100 g alcohol weekly. The V end was cut by 4 bases, the J end by 0 bases, with 13 bases between. The CDR3 covers 15 residues. Germline V gene sequence: CDR1 SGHTA, CDR2 FQGNSA. The sequencing input was CD4+ T cells from PBMCs. This receptor was taken from a woman younger than 45 in good health. This chain connects TRBV7-2 to TRBJ2-7; D may be TRBD1 (7 bases). DNA for the CDR3: TGTGCCAGCAGCTCAAGACAGGGACTCTCCTACGAGCAGTACTTC. Its translation: CASSSRQGLSYEQYF.